Listed here are 25 T cell receptor beta chains from one sample, sequenced in a study of OX40 agonist ivuxolimab in advanced cancers. TCRdb keeps only in-frame clones here, not all; method: immunoSEQ multiplex PCR. The sample records tens of thousands of clones, over 70% being singletons. The material was CD4+ or CD8+ T cells sorted from blood, obtained in a trial of the OX40 agonist ivuxolimab. The receptors originated from an adult with an advanced solid tumor such as melanoma, head and neck, liver or kidney cancer.

This sequence joins TRBV7-9 and TRBJ2-5; 9 bases are shared with TRBD1. J lost 0 bases, V lost 5 bases, and 4 bases had no gene match. Germline values: CDR1 SEHNR, CDR2 FQNEAQ (reference sequence). The CDR3 has 15 amino acids. As DNA, the CDR3 is TGTGCCAGCAGCGCCGGGACAGGGTACCAAGAGACCCAGTACTTC. Translated: CASSAGTGYQETQYF.

The CDR3: CAWSVGRVNTEAFF. The CDR3 DNA follows: TGTGCCTGGAGTGTGGGCAGGGTGAACACTGAAGCTTTCTTT. The rearrangement links TRBV30 to TRBJ1-1, with D perhaps matching TRBD1 (5 bases). Per germline, CDR1 GTSNPN and CDR2 SVGIG (reference sequence). V dropped 0 bases and J dropped 0 bases, with 8 bases sitting between them. CDR3 length: 14 amino acids.

The V call is TRBV6-1, the J call TRBJ1-4; 8 positions match TRBD1. The CDR3 consists of 14 residues. Germline values: CDR1 MNHNS, CDR2 SASEGT. V dropped 6 bases and J dropped 7; count of bases not matched to a gene: 7. The CDR3 protein is CASSGQGKSEKLFF. The CDR3, as DNA: TGTGCCAGCAGCGGACAGGGCAAAAGTGAAAAACTGTTTTTT.

V is TRBV28 and J is TRBJ2-4; 8 nucleotides align to TRBD1. Unmatched junction bases numbered 4, after V lost 6 bases and J lost 3 bases. This CDR3 comprises 14 residues. CDR1 and CDR2 from the germline V gene are MDHEN and SYDVKM. The CDR3 DNA follows: TGTGCCAGCAGGCCAGGGGGCAACAAAAACATTCAGTACTTC. Its protein is CASRPGGNKNIQYF.

The rearrangement joins TRBV14 to TRBJ2-6; D ambiguous. V was pared by 4 bases and J by 0 bases, with 10 bases between. Germline V gene data show CDR1 as SGHDN and CDR2 as FVKESK. This CDR3 is built from 16 residues. The CDR3 DNA sequence: TGTGCCAGCAGCCCACCAAGTTACTCTGGGGCCAACGTCCTGACTTTC. Amino acids: CASSPPSYSGANVLTF.

The chain carries TRBV14 and TRBJ2-7; D is perhaps TRBD1 (5 bases). V lost 4 bases, J lost 5 bases, and 18 bases lay in between. The CDR3 sequence is 15 residues long. CDR1 is SGHDN, CDR2 FVKESK, per germline. As DNA, the CDR3 is TGTGCCAGCAGCCTGACAGTTAATCGTGTGCACGAGCAGTACTTC. This gives the protein CASSLTVNRVHEQYF.

The CDR3 DNA sequence: TGTGCCACGGCCGGGGGATCCTATAATTCACCCCTCCACTTT. Translating gives CATAGGSYNSPLHF. V is TRBV28 and J is TRBJ1-6, with D tentatively TRBD1 (5 bases). CDR1 and CDR2 (germline): MDHEN, SYDVKM. The CDR3 is 14 amino acids. Trimming pared 10 bases from V and 1 base from J, leaving 11 bases between.

V is TRBV9 and J is TRBJ2-7; 8 positions agree with TRBD1. The V segment lost 2 bases and the J segment 0 bases; nucleotides outside the gene matches: 4. This CDR3 spans 15 amino acids. From germline, CDR1 is SGDLS and CDR2 YYNGEE. The CDR3 loop reads CASSVGTGASYEQYF. CDR3 coding DNA: TGTGCCAGCAGCGTTGGGACAGGAGCCTCCTACGAGCAGTACTTC.

V usage is TRBV4-1 and J usage is TRBJ2-2, with 7 bases aligning to TRBD1. Germline CDR1 reads MGHRA; CDR2 reads YSYEKL. V lost 0 bases, J lost 1 base, and 17 bases stayed unmatched. This CDR3 spans 21 amino acids. The DNA for the CDR3 is TGCGCCAGCAGCCAAGATTTTAGAACAGGGGAAATCTCCAGGAACACCGGGGAGCTGTTTTTT. This encodes CASSQDFRTGEISRNTGELFF.

The J gene is TRBJ2-1, the V gene TRBV11-3, with 13 positions matching TRBD2. The CDR3 length is 15 residues. V shed 5 bases, J shed 10 bases, and the junction held 8 bases outside the gene matches. CDR1 and CDR2 (germline): SGHNT, YENEEA. CDR3: CASSPGLAGVGEQFF. The CDR3 nucleotides read TGTGCCAGCAGCCCTGGACTAGCGGGAGTAGGCGAGCAGTTCTTC.

The V call is TRBV5-6, the J call TRBJ1-5; D perhaps matches TRBD1 (5 bases). The germline gives CDR1 SGHDT, CDR2 YYEEEE. V gave up 4 bases and J gave up 8 bases, with 13 bases separating them. The CDR3 consists of 13 residues. CDR3 coding DNA: TGTGCCAGCAGCCCAAGTTTACAGGAGCCCCAGCATTTT. This gives the protein CASSPSLQEPQHF. The whole variable domain, remainder taken from reference TRBV5-6 and TRBJ1-5, is DAGVTQSPTHLIKTRGQQVTLRCSPKSGHDTVSWYQQALGQGPQFIFQYYEEEERQRGNFPDRFSGHQFPNYSSELNVNALLLGDSALYLCASSPSLQEPQHFGDGTRLSIL.

The CDR3, as DNA: TGTGCCAGCAGTTACGACGCAACTTCCACAGATACGCAGTATTTT. Translation: CASSYDATSTDTQYF. The chain carries TRBV6-5 and TRBJ2-3; the D is unclear. The CDR3 length is 15 residues. V was clipped by 2 bases and J by 2 bases, with 11 bases between them. Germline V gives CDR1 MNHEY, CDR2 SVGAGI.

This clone was recorded once. CDR3 coding DNA: TGTGCCAGCAGCTTAGACGTAAACACCGGGGAGCTGTTTTTT. Amino acids: CASSLDVNTGELFF. The chain is built from TRBV7-2 and TRBJ2-2; D gene unclear. The CDR3 runs to 14 residues. CDR1 and CDR2 from the germline V gene are SGHTA and FQGNSA. With 1 base removed from V and 2 bases from J, the gap between germline ends came to 5 bases.

The count of this clone is one. This sequence joins TRBV5-6 and TRBJ1-2; D gene uncertain. The CDR3 spans 14 residues. Germline V gene data show CDR1 as SGHDT and CDR2 as YYEEEE. Trimming removed 5 bases from V and 2 bases from J, with 13 bases in between. CDR3: CASRTWGNNYGYTF. For the CDR3, the DNA is TGTGCCAGCAGGACGTGGGGAAACAACTATGGCTACACCTTC.

The chain is built from TRBV5-1 and TRBJ2-1; 9 bases are shared with TRBD2. The CDR3 length is 14 residues. Unmatched junction bases numbered 4, after V lost 2 bases and J lost 7 bases. Germline loops: CDR1 SGHRS, CDR2 YFSETQ. CDR3 sequence (DNA): TGCGCCAGCAGCTTTAGCGGGAGAGGGAATGAGCAGTTCTTC. Amino acid sequence: CASSFSGRGNEQFF. Full variable domain (remainder filled in from reference TRBV5-1 and TRBJ2-1): KAGVTQTPRYLIKTRGQQVTLSCSPISGHRSVSWYQQTPGQGLQFLFEYFSETQRNKGNFPGRFSGRQFSNSRSEMNVSTLELGDSALYLCASSFSGRGNEQFFGPGTRLTVL.

The chain recombines TRBV6-5 with TRBJ1-1, with D unresolved. This CDR3 region has 14 residues. Deletions cut 5 bases from V and 0 bases from J, with 10 bases between. The V gene's germline CDR1 is MNHEY and CDR2 SVGAGI. CDR3 residues: CASSPRGMNTEAFF. CDR3 DNA sequence: TGTGCCAGCAGTCCCCGAGGAATGAACACTGAAGCTTTCTTT.

CDR3 loop: CASSLYGGGTYEQYV. The CDR3 bases are TGTGCCAGCAGTTTATACGGGGGAGGGACCTACGAGCAGTACGTC. The V and J genes are TRBV27 and TRBJ2-7, with 7 bases fitting TRBD2. In germline, CDR1 is MNHEY, CDR2 SMNVEV (reference sequence). This CDR3 region has 15 residues. Trimming took 1 base from V and 2 from J; bases not matched to a gene: 5.

The chain joins TRBV6-5 to TRBJ1-3; D gene uncertain. CDR1 is MNHEY, CDR2 SVGAGI, per germline. Deletions cut 4 bases from V and 4 bases from J, with 11 bases between. The CDR3 length is 14 residues. The CDR3 DNA is TGTGCCAGCAGTTTGGGTCTGGGAGGAAACACCATATATTTT. This sequence encodes CASSLGLGGNTIYF.

The chain couples TRBV4-3 to TRBJ2-7; TRBD1 might be the D (5 bases). The CDR3 loop spans 15 amino acids. Germline V gives CDR1 LGHNA, CDR2 YSLEER. V lost 1 base and J lost 1, with 11 bases in between. CDR3 DNA sequence: TGCGCCAGCAGCCAAGGACAGTGGCTGTCCTACGAGCAGTACTTC. Amino acids: CASSQGQWLSYEQYF.

This clone was found a few times. CDR3 sequence: CASSPTGTGRPLHF. In nucleotides, the CDR3 is TGTGCCAGCAGCCCGACCGGGACTGGTAGGCCCCTCCACTTT. The chain carries TRBV7-9 and TRBJ1-6; D perhaps matches TRBD1 (5 bases). The germline CDR1 and CDR2 sequences are SEHNR and FQNEAQ (reference sequence). This CDR3 contains 14 residues. Between the trimmed V and J ends, which lost 5 bases and 13 bases, there was a span of 18 bases.

Remarks on this clone: Distinct nucleotide sequences in the sample also encode this CDR3. The rearrangement uses TRBV2 and TRBJ1-6, with a weak D call TRBD1 (6 bases). The germline V gene has CDR1 SNHLY and CDR2 FYNNEI. Between the trimmed V and J ends, which lost 8 bases and 10 bases, there was a span of 15 bases. The CDR3 consists of 13 residues. CDR3 nucleotides: TGTGCCAGCGGGCTATACAGGGACTCACCCCTCCACTTT. Translated, it gives CASGLYRDSPLHF.

The V gene is TRBV6-5, the J gene TRBJ1-4, with D possibly matching TRBD1 (5 bases). The V gene's germline CDR1 is MNHEY and CDR2 SVGAGI. CDR3 length equals 13 residues. Trimming pared 5 bases from V and 8 bases from J, leaving 12 bases between. This CDR3 is CASSVRVREKLFF. The CDR3, as DNA: TGTGCCAGCAGTGTCAGGGTCAGGGAAAAACTGTTTTTT.

The chain employs TRBV18 and TRBJ1-3; D unresolved. The germline V and J ends were trimmed by 3 bases and 2 bases, with 11 bases remaining between them. The germline V gene encodes CDR1 KGHSH and CDR2 LQKENI. The CDR3 runs to 15 residues. The CDR3 region is CASSPRQGTGNTIYF. DNA of the CDR3: TGTGCCAGCTCACCTAGACAAGGCACTGGAAACACCATATATTTT.

The chain links TRBV4-2 to TRBJ2-3, with 7 positions matching TRBD1. V was clipped by 0 bases and J by 3 bases; unmatched bases: 0. CDR1 LGHNA and CDR2 YNFKEQ come from the germline V gene. CDR3 length equals 14 residues. The CDR3 sequence is CASSQEGQTDTQYF. In DNA, the CDR3 is TGTGCCAGCAGCCAAGAGGGACAGACAGATACGCAGTATTTT.

The chain has TRBV28 and TRBJ2-7, with unresolved D. Trimming pared 3 bases from V and 3 bases from J, leaving 21 bases between. The CDR3 is 17 residues long. The V gene's germline CDR1 is MDHEN and CDR2 SYDVKM. CDR3 nucleotides: TGTGCCAGCAGTTTCGGCGGTGGGTCAGGAAAAAGCTACGAGCAGTACTTC. This gives the protein CASSFGGGSGKSYEQYF.